The subject of this entry is one T cell receptor (beta chain). This sample was taken from a study of shared clonotypes between healthy human individuals. Overall study: Ranging from 18 to 49 in age, donors were two women and a few men.

Deep was the level used in running the assay. Genomic DNA of every subset was divided equally among multiple immunoSEQ plates. This table comes from immunoSEQ multiplex PCR, and its TCRdb copy is limited to in-frame clones, with some not included. In the table there are 1.4 million to 1.5 million clones, approximately 97% of which are singletons. Every contributor of samples was a Caucasian grown-up residing in Nashville, Tennessee. Sequencing was carried out using naive CD4+ T cells sorted from blood. The sample's subset: CD45RA+ positively selected. The TCR originated in a young man in good health.

The CDR3 DNA reads TGTGCCATCAGCACAGCGGGAGGGTACAATGAGCAGTTCTTC. Translating gives CAISTAGGYNEQFF. The chain couples TRBV10-3 to TRBJ2-1; 10 bases line up with TRBD2. Germline-derived CDR1 and CDR2 are ENHRY and SYGVKD. The CDR3 consists of 14 residues. J was trimmed by 4 bases and V by 6 bases; bases with no gene match: 3.